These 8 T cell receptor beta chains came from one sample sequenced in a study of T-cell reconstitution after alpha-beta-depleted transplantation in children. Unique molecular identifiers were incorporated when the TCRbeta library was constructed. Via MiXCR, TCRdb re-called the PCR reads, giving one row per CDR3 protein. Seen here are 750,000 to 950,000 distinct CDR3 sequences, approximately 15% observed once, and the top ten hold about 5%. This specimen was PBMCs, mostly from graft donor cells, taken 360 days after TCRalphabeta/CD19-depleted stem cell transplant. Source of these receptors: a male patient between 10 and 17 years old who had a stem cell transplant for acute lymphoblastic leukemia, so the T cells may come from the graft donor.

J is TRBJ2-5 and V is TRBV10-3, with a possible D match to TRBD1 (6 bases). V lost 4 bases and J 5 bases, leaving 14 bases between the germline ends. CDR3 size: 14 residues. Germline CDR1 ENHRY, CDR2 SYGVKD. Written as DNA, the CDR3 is TGTGCCATCAGTGGACAGGTCGGGATGGAGACCCAGTACTTC. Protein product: CAISGQVGMETQYF.

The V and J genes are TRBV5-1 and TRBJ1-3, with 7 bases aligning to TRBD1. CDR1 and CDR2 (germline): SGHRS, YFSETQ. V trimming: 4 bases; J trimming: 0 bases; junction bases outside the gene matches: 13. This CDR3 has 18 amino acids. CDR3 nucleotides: TGCGCCAGCAGCCGAGGACAGGACACAACCCTCTCTGGAAACACCATATATTTT. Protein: CASSRGQDTTLSGNTIYF.

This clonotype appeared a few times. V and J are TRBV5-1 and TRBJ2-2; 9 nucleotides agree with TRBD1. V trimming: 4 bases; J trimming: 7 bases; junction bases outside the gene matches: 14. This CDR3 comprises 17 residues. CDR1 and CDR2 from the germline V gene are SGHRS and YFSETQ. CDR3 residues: CASSPVTGGIIYGELFF. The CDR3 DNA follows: TGCGCCAGCAGCCCCGTCACAGGGGGCATTATCTACGGGGAGCTGTTTTTT. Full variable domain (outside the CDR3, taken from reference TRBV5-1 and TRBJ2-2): KAGVTQTPRYLIKTRGQQVTLSCSPISGHRSVSWYQQTPGQGLQFLFEYFSETQRNKGNFPGRFSGRQFSNSRSEMNVSTLELGDSALYLCASSPVTGGIIYGELFFGEGSRLTVL.

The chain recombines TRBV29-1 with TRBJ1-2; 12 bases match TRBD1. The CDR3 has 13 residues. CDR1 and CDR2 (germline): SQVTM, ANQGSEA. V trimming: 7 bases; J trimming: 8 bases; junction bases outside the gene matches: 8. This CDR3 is CSAGTGGAEGYTF. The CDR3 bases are TGCAGCGCTGGGACAGGGGGCGCGGAAGGCTACACCTTC.

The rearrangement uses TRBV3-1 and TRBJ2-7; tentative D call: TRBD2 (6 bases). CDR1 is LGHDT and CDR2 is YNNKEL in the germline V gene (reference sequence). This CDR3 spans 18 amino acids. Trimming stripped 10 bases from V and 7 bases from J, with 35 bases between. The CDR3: CATTKGSQNLAGSTEQYF. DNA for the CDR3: TGTGCCACCACCAAAGGAAGCCAAAACCTAGCCGGGAGTACAGAGCAGTACTTC.

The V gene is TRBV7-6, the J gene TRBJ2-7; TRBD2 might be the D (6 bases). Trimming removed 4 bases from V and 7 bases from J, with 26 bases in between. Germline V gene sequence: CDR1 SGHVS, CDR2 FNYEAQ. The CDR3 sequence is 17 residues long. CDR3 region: CASSSYNSGGKGREQYF. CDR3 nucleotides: TGTGCCAGCAGCTCATACAACTCCGGCGGGAAAGGACGAGAGCAGTACTTC.

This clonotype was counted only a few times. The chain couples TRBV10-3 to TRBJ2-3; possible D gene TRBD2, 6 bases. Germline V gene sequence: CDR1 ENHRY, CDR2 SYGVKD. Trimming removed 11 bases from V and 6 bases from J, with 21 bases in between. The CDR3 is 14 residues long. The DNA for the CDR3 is TGTGCCTCCCAAGAGGCGGTGGAGGGGGATACGCAGTATTTT. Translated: CASQEAVEGDTQYF.

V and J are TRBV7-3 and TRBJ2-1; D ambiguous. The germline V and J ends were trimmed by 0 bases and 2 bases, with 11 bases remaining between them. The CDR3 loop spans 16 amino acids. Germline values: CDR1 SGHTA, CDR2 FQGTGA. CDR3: CASSLTEYHPYNEQFF. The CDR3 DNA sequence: TGTGCCAGCAGCTTAACGGAATATCACCCCTACAATGAGCAGTTCTTC.